Given below is one T cell receptor (beta chain) in context. This sample is drawn from a study of T cells after yellow fever vaccination. V lost 6 bases to trimming and J lost 0 bases, with 15 bases between them. There are 16 residues in the CDR3. CDR1 PRHDT and CDR2 FYEKMQ come from the germline V gene (reference sequence). The authors made TCR cDNA by 5'RACE template switching, adding a universal primer site and UMIs. TCRdb used MiXCR to reprocess the 5' RACE reads, holding one entry per CDR3 protein. The sample carries 620,000 or so distinct CDR3 sequences, around 16% recorded once. The sequence was collected from a young man who received the YFV17D yellow fever vaccine. The specimen was PBMCs, collected less than 6 days after the first yellow fever vaccination. The chain has TRBV13 and TRBJ2-1, with D possibly being TRBD1 (6 bases). This chain's CDR3 is CASSPAGTLSYNEQFF. CDR3 nucleotide sequence: TGTGCCAGCAGTCCCGCCGGGACACTCTCCTACAATGAGCAGTTCTTC.